Listed below are T cell receptor beta chains from one sample, sequenced in a study of neurological immune-mediated disorders. TCRdb ran MiXCR on the 5' RACE reads and lists one entry per CDR3 protein. The sample lists some 29,000 distinct CDR3 sequences, around 10% seen once, with 5% to 7.5% in the top ten. Sequenced material: PBMCs. The source of these receptors is a woman in her sixties or seventies in good health. Each CDR3 is given with its conserved first and last residue. D genes are given only for firm matches. Size tells how often a clone was seen (once, few, many) or the class of an expanded clone, and some rows leave it out.

>TRBD1|many|TRBV5-1|15|TRBJ1-2
CASSLAGGAPGGYTF
TGCGCCAGCAGCTTGGCAGGGGGCGCCCCCGGTGGCTACACCTTC
>.|many|TRBV27|13|TRBJ2-7
CASSTRNSYEQYF
TGTGCCAGCAGTACCCGAAATTCCTACGAGCAGTACTTC
>.|many|TRBV11-2|13|TRBJ1-6
CASSRARNSPLHF
TGTGCCAGTTCCCGGGCCAGAAATTCACCCCTCCACTTT
>.|many|TRBV5-1|14|TRBJ2-5
CASSLEGGQETQYF
TGCGCCAGCAGCTTGGAGGGGGGCCAAGAGACCCAGTACTTC
>.|many|TRBV5-1|13|TRBJ1-1
CASTPGLATEAFF
TGCGCCAGCACCCCGGGGTTGGCCACTGAAGCTTTCTTT
>TRBD2|.|TRBV20-1|15|TRBJ2-2
CSARGQRGATGELFF
TGCAGTGCCCGTGGACAGCGGGGGGCCACCGGGGAGCTGTTTTTT
>.|many|TRBV10-3|15|TRBJ2-2
CASFRDGRNTGELFF
TGTGCCAGTTTCCGGGACGGCCGGAACACCGGGGAGCTGTTTTTT
>TRBD2|many|TRBV5-1|14|TRBJ2-5
CASAYLAGRETQYF
TGCGCCAGCGCTTATTTAGCGGGTCGGGAGACCCAGTACTTC
>.|.|TRBV15|16|TRBJ2-6
CATSRGSSPGANVLTF
TGTGCCACCAGCAGAGGCAGCAGCCCTGGGGCCAACGTCCTGACTTTC
>TRBD1|many|TRBV7-9|14|TRBJ2-2
CASSRTGNTGELFF
TGTGCCAGCAGCAGGACAGGGAACACCGGGGAGCTGTTTTTT
>TRBD2|many|TRBV7-2|19|TRBJ2-3
CASSLASTSGGALSRTQYF
TGTGCCAGCAGCTTAGCCTCGACTAGCGGGGGGGCTTTAAGTAGGACGCAGTATTTT
>.|many|TRBV12-3/TRBV12-4|13|TRBJ1-2
CASSPQTGYGYTF
TGTGCCAGCAGTCCTCAGACAGGCTATGGCTACACCTTC
>.|many|TRBV29-1|13|TRBJ2-1
CSVEGTHYNEQFF
TGCAGCGTTGAAGGGACACATTACAATGAGCAGTTCTTC
>.|many|TRBV5-1|13|TRBJ1-1
CASSLSGIGEAFF
TGCGCCAGCAGCTTGTCTGGGATCGGTGAAGCTTTCTTT
>.|.|TRBV4-3|14|TRBJ1-1
CASSQEGPNTEAFF
TGCGCCAGCAGCCAAGAAGGTCCGAACACTGAAGCTTTCTTT
>.|many|TRBV6-5|13|TRBJ2-2
CASTLGITGELFF
TGTGCCAGCACCCTGGGAATTACCGGGGAGCTGTTTTTT
>.|many|TRBV12-3/TRBV12-4|14|TRBJ1-6
CASSFGQVNSPLHF
TGTGCCAGCAGTTTCGGGCAGGTTAATTCACCCCTCCACTTT
>.|many|TRBV5-1|14|TRBJ2-7
CASSLEGLSYEQYF
TGCGCCAGCAGCTTGGAGGGGCTCTCCTACGAGCAGTACTTC
>TRBD2|.|TRBV4-1|19|TRBJ2-1
CASSQDLSGGLDSHNEQFF
TGCGCCAGCAGCCAAGATTTGAGCGGGGGCCTCGATTCCCACAATGAGCAGTTCTTC
>.|medium-sized|TRBV7-2|14|TRBJ2-1
CASSLGSVYNEQFF
TGTGCCAGCAGCTTAGGGTCGGTCTACAATGAGCAGTTCTTC
>.|many|TRBV24-1|13|TRBJ1-2
CATSDWGTPPYTF
TGTGCCACCAGTGATTGGGGGACCCCCCCCTACACCTTC
>TRBD1|many|TRBV12-3/TRBV12-4|13|TRBJ1-5
CASSGQGNQPQHF
TGTGCCAGCAGCGGACAGGGCAATCAGCCCCAGCATTTT
>TRBD2|many|TRBV3-1|15|TRBJ2-7
CASSQDATSGVGQYF
TGTGCCAGCAGCCAAGATGCCACTAGCGGCGTGGGGCAGTACTTC
>TRBD2|many|TRBV5-1|15|TRBJ2-1
CASSLLRTSDNEQFF
TGCGCCAGCAGCTTGCTCCGGACTAGCGACAATGAGCAGTTCTTC
>.|many|TRBV20-1|13|TRBJ1-1
CSAREDRYTEAFF
TGCAGTGCTAGAGAAGACAGGTACACTGAAGCTTTCTTT
>TRBD1|many|TRBV6-5|15|TRBJ2-7
CASSYSGQGSYEQYF
TGTGCCAGCAGTTACTCGGGACAGGGGTCCTACGAGCAGTACTTC
>.|many|TRBV20-1|15|TRBJ1-5
CSATSPGLRNQPQHF
TGCAGTGCTACCAGCCCGGGACTGAGAAATCAGCCCCAGCATTTT
>TRBD2|many|TRBV3-1|14|TRBJ2-2
CASSQATSAGELFF
TGTGCCAGCAGCCAGGCTACTAGCGCCGGGGAGCTGTTTTTT
>.|many|TRBV10-3|15|TRBJ2-2
CAISVKGPNTGELFF
TGTGCCATCAGTGTTAAGGGGCCGAACACCGGGGAGCTGTTTTTT
>TRBD2|many|TRBV9|16|TRBJ2-3
CASSVGSGGGADTQYF
TGTGCCAGCAGCGTAGGGAGCGGGGGGGGAGCAGATACGCAGTATTTT
>.|many|TRBV4-1|15|TRBJ2-4
CASSRGTEDKNIQYF
TGCGCCAGCAGCCGCGGGACGGAGGACAAAAACATTCAGTACTTC